This is a list of T cell receptor beta chains from one sample in a study of cytomegalovirus exposure and HLA in healthy donors. Only in-frame clones appear in the TCRdb table, and some are missing; sequencing was by immunoSEQ multiplex PCR. The sample holds about 87,000 clones, approximately 74% seen once. Material: PBMCs. These receptors came from a man aged 25 to 45 in good health and CMV-seropositive. Both conserved end residues are part of each CDR3. Fields, in order: J gene, CDR3 length, clone size, D gene, V gene, CDR3 DNA, CDR3 protein. The D gene is left open where the match is weak. Clone size is not always given. Where it is, it says once, few, many or a class for expanded clones.

>TRBJ1-3|13|NA|NA|TRBV27
TGTGCCAGCAGTTCTGGACTAGGAAACACCATATATTTT
CASSSGLGNTIYF
>TRBJ1-2|15|NA|NA|TRBV7-9
TGTGCCAGCAGCTTAAATGATGGAGGGGATGGTGGCTACACCTTC
CASSLNDGGDGGYTF
>TRBJ2-4|16|NA|TRBD2|TRBV5-4
TGTGCCAGCAGCCCGGGGGGGTTACTAGCCAAAAACATTCAGTACTTC
CASSPGGLLAKNIQYF
>TRBJ2-3|15|NA|TRBD1|TRBV19
TGTGCCAGTAAATCCGGACAGGGGGCTTTGAATACGCAGTATTTT
CASKSGQGALNTQYF
>TRBJ1-2|14|once|NA|TRBV28
TGTGCCAGCAGTTCTGGACGGGGAGCAAGTGGCTACACCTTC
CASSSGRGASGYTF
>TRBJ1-1|13|NA|NA|TRBV6-4
TGTGCCAGCAGCCAAGATCTAGGCACTGAAGCTTTCTTT
CASSQDLGTEAFF
>TRBJ2-5|16|NA|NA|TRBV4-3
TGCGCCAGCAGCCAAGTGGGCGGGGCCGTCCAAGAGACCCAGTACTTC
CASSQVGGAVQETQYF
>TRBJ1-1|12|NA|TRBD1|TRBV6-5
TGTGCCAGCAGCCCCAGGGGGCGGGAAGCTTTCTTT
CASSPRGREAFF
>TRBJ1-6|16|NA|TRBD1|TRBV5-4
TGTGCCAGCAGCCAACAGTCGGACAGGGTTGTGCGACCCCTCCACTTT
CASSQQSDRVVRPLHF
>TRBJ2-5|13|NA|NA|TRBV29-1
TGCAGCGCCTCGGGACTGGTCGAAGAGACCCAGTACTTC
CSASGLVEETQYF
>TRBJ2-1|16|few|TRBD1|TRBV28
TGTGCCAGCAGTTTGAGGACAGGGGGCCCCTACAATGAGCAGTTCTTC
CASSLRTGGPYNEQFF
>TRBJ2-5|13|NA|NA|TRBV18
TGTGCCAGCTCACCATCCGGCCAAGAGACCCAGTACTTC
CASSPSGQETQYF
>TRBJ1-2|17|once|TRBD1|TRBV5-1
TGCGCCAGCAGCTTCCGGGGGGACAGGGGTGTTAGGCAAGGCTACACCTTC
CASSFRGDRGVRQGYTF
>TRBJ2-1|15|once|NA|TRBV4-3
TGCGCCAGCAGCCCCGGTATGGGGCGACTCAATGAGCAGTTCTTC
CASSPGMGRLNEQFF
>TRBJ1-4|14|NA|TRBD1|TRBV6-1
TGTGCCAGCAGCCTCGACAGGGGCGGTGAAAAACTGTTTTTT
CASSLDRGGEKLFF
>TRBJ2-3|15|once|TRBD2|TRBV27
TGTGCCAGCGGGGGACTAGCGGGAGGGGTAGATACGCAGTATTTT
CASGGLAGGVDTQYF
>TRBJ2-5|17|NA|TRBD2|TRBV5-4
TGTGCCAGCAGCTTGGGGGGGACTAGCGGGGGAACAGAGACCCAGTACTTC
CASSLGGTSGGTETQYF
>TRBJ2-2|16|NA|NA|TRBV28
TGTGCCAGCAGTTTAGGGAACAGGGCTAGGGGCGGGGAGCTGTTTTTT
CASSLGNRARGGELFF
>TRBJ2-1|16|NA|TRBD2|TRBV2
TGTGCCAGCAGTTCTAGCGGGAGGGCCAACGGCAATGAGCAGTTCTTC
CASSSSGRANGNEQFF
>TRBJ1-1|13|NA|NA|TRBV7-2
TGTGCCAGCAGCACGGGGGGTTTCACTGAAGCTTTCTTT
CASSTGGFTEAFF
>TRBJ1-2|15|NA|TRBD1|TRBV7-8
TGCGCCAGCAGCCTATGGACAGGGAGGAACTATGGCTACACCTTC
CASSLWTGRNYGYTF
>TRBJ2-5|17|NA|NA|TRBV7-7
TGTGCCAGCAGCTCCGAAGATGGGTCTGTCGGGCAAGAGACCCAGTACTTC
CASSSEDGSVGQETQYF
>TRBJ1-3|14|once|NA|TRBV28
TGTGCCAGCAGCGCGGCAGTCTCTGGAAACACCATATATTTT
CASSAAVSGNTIYF
>TRBJ1-1|14|once|NA|TRBV6-5
TGTGCCAGCAGCTACGCGGGAGTTCGGACTGAAGCTTTCTTT
CASSYAGVRTEAFF
>TRBJ2-6|18|few|TRBD1|TRBV5-1
TGCGCCAGCAGCTTGTGGCCAGGGGGAAACTCTGGGGCCAACGTCCTGACTTTC
CASSLWPGGNSGANVLTF
>TRBJ1-4|15|NA|NA|TRBV4-1
TGCGCCAGCAGCCGCTGGAGGACAGTTGATGAAAAACTGTTTTTT
CASSRWRTVDEKLFF
>TRBJ2-7|12|once|NA|TRBV5-5
TGTGCCAGCAGCTTAACAGCTTACGAGCAGTACTTC
CASSLTAYEQYF
>TRBJ2-1|14|few|NA|TRBV4-1
TGCGCCAGCAGCCAAGATTGGCAGGGAAGGGAGCAGTTCTTC
CASSQDWQGREQFF
>TRBJ2-1|16|few|TRBD2|TRBV19
TGTGCCAGTAGTACTCCTAGCGGGAGCGCGTACAATGAGCAGTTCTTC
CASSTPSGSAYNEQFF
>TRBJ2-5|14|once|NA|TRBV4-3
TGCGCCAGCAGCCAAGATGGCAGTCAAGAGACCCAGTACTTC
CASSQDGSQETQYF
>TRBJ1-5|13|once|NA|TRBV29-1
TGCAGCGTTGAGGCAGTTATCGGCCGGGGCCAGCATTTT
CSVEAVIGRGQHF
>TRBJ1-6|14|NA|NA|TRBV15
TGTGCCACCAGCAGAGTGAGACAGTATTCACCCCTCCACTTT
CATSRVRQYSPLHF
>TRBJ1-5|14|NA|TRBD1|TRBV30
TGTGCCTGGAGTGCTACAGGGGGGCGGCAGCCCCAGAATTTT
CAWSATGGRQPQNF
>TRBJ1-1|14|NA|TRBD1|TRBV5-1
TGCGCCAGCAGCACGGGGACAGGGATCACTGAAGCTTTCTTT
CASSTGTGITEAFF
>TRBJ2-3|15|NA|TRBD2|TRBV27
TGTGCCAGCAGTTTAGAACTAGCGGGGAGAGATACGCAGTATTTT
CASSLELAGRDTQYF
>TRBJ2-1|15|NA|TRBD2|TRBV2
TGTGCCAGCAGTTCCCTAGCGGGAGCCGGGAATGAGCAGTTCTTC
CASSSLAGAGNEQFF
>TRBJ2-5|16|NA|TRBD2|TRBV9
TGTGCCAGCTCTCTAGGGGGGCGGGGGGGACAAGAGACCCAGTACTTC
CASSLGGRGGQETQYF
>TRBJ2-1|13|NA|NA|TRBV28
TGTGCCAGCAGTCGGGAGATGTACCTTGAGCAGTTCTTC
CASSREMYLEQFF
>TRBJ2-7|15|NA|TRBD1|TRBV2
TGTGCCAGCAGCAGGGACAGGAGCTCAACCTACGAGCAGTACTTC
CASSRDRSSTYEQYF
>TRBJ1-2|14|few|NA|TRBV7-8
TGTGCCAGCACTCAAGAGGGAGCTAACTATGGCTACACCTTC
CASTQEGANYGYTF
>TRBJ1-5|13|NA|TRBD1|TRBV6-5
TGTGCCAGCAGGCAGGGGGCCCATCAGCCCCAGCATTTT
CASRQGAHQPQHF
>TRBJ2-2|12|NA|NA|TRBV6-5
TGTGCCAGCAGTCGGAACACCGGGGAGCTGTTTTTT
CASSRNTGELFF
>TRBJ2-1|14|NA|NA|TRBV7-9
TGTGCCACCTCCTTAATTAGCTCCTACAATGAGCAGTTCTTC
CATSLISSYNEQFF
>TRBJ1-4|13|NA|NA|TRBV7-6
TGTGCCAGCAGGGCGGCAACAACCGGAAAACTGTTTTTT
CASRAATTGKLFF
>TRBJ1-2|12|NA|TRBD1|TRBV2
TGTGCCAGCAGTGTACAGGGGGATGGCTACACCTTC
CASSVQGDGYTF
>TRBJ2-1|15|NA|NA|TRBV5-1
TGCGCCAGCAGCTTGAAACGGGAGTGGTACAATGAGCAGTTCTTC
CASSLKREWYNEQFF
>TRBJ1-3|14|NA|NA|TRBV6-5
TGTGCCAGCAGCCCCGACAGGCCCGTACACACCATATATTTT
CASSPDRPVHTIYF
>TRBJ1-1|14|few|TRBD1|TRBV7-3
TGTGCCAGCAGCCAGGGGGCCGCCGACACTGAAGCTTTCTTT
CASSQGAADTEAFF
>TRBJ1-5|13|NA|NA|TRBV7-9
TGTGCCAGCAGCTTCGGACATGATCAGCCCCAGCATTTT
CASSFGHDQPQHF
>TRBJ2-7|17|once|TRBD2|TRBV4-3
TGCGCCAGCAGCCAAGTAAGAGGAGCGGGAGAGGCCTACGAGCAGTACTTC
CASSQVRGAGEAYEQYF
>TRBJ2-1|12|NA|NA|TRBV5-4
TGTGCCAGCAGCCGCCCCGGGAATGAGCAGTTCTTC
CASSRPGNEQFF
>TRBJ1-4|15|NA|TRBD1|TRBV5-4
TGTGCCAGCAGCCCCCCCGGACAGGGAAATGAAAAACTGTTTTTT
CASSPPGQGNEKLFF
>TRBJ2-7|12|NA|NA|TRBV28
TGTGCCAGCAGTACCGGTAGCTACGAGCAGTACTTC
CASSTGSYEQYF
>TRBJ1-1|13|NA|NA|TRBV27
TGTGCCAGCAGTATACAGGGGAACACTGAAGCTTTCTTT
CASSIQGNTEAFF
>TRBJ2-5|17|NA|TRBD2|TRBV5-6
TGTGCCAGCAGCCTTATTAGCGGGGGGCCTCCAGGGGAGACCCAGTACTTC
CASSLISGGPPGETQYF
>TRBJ2-7|13|NA|NA|TRBV6-5
TGTGCCAGCAGTAGGGGTATCGACCGCGGGCAGTACTTC
CASSRGIDRGQYF
>TRBJ2-7|15|NA|TRBD2|TRBV4-3
TGCGCCAGCAGCCAAGACTCTAGCGGGAGTTACGAGCAGTACTTC
CASSQDSSGSYEQYF
>TRBJ2-5|16|many|TRBD1|TRBV14
TGTGCCAGCAGCCAGGGACGACAGGGATACGAAGAGACCCAGTACTTC
CASSQGRQGYEETQYF
>TRBJ1-1|14|NA|NA|TRBV9
TGTGCCAGCAGGGCGGAGGCCATGAACACTGAAGCTTTCTTT
CASRAEAMNTEAFF